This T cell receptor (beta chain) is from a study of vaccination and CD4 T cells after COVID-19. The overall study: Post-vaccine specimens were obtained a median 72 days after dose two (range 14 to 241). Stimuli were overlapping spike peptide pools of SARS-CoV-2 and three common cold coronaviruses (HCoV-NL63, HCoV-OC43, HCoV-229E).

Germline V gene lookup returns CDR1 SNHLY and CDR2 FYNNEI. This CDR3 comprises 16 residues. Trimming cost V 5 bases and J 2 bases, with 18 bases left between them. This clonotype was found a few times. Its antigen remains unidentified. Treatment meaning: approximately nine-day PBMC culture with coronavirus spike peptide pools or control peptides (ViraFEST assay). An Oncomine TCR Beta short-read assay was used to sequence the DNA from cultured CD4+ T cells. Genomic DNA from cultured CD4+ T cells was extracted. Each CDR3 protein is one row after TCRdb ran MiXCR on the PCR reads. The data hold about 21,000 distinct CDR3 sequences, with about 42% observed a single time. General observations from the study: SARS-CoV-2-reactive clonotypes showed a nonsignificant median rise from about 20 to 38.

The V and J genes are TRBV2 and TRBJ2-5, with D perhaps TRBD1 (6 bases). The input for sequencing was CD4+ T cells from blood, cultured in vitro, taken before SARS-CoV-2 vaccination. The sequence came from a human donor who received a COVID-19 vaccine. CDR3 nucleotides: TGTGCCAGCAGTCCCCCAACTGTGGGGGCTCAAGAGACCCAGTACTTC. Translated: CASSPPTVGAQETQYF.